The subject of this entry is one T cell receptor beta chain. Its antigen is not identified. Produced via immunoSEQ multiplex PCR; TCRdb's table is partial and in-frame only. The repertoire holds roughly 98,000 clones, with around four fifths as singletons. The CDR3 is 14 residues long. Germline V CDR1 and CDR2: SGHKS, YYEKEE (reference sequence). Trimming left V 0 bases short and J 6 bases short, with 9 bases between. The data derive from a study of radiotherapy plus CTLA-4 blockade in lung cancer. About the research overall: Disease control was achieved by around 30% of patients, and objective responses by around 17%. Study-level results: Clones of tumor-derived TCRs expanded in blood after radiotherapy plus ipilimumab.

Focal radiation plus CTLA-4 blockade with ipilimumab was given to patients with chemo-refractory metastatic non-small-cell lung cancer. This chain uses TRBV5-5 with TRBJ1-4, with no clear D. This specimen consisted of peripheral blood, obtained from a patient treated with radiotherapy plus ipilimumab. The TCR was taken from a human donor with non-small cell lung cancer who had a partial response to radiotherapy plus ipilimumab. DNA of the CDR3: TGTGCCAGCAGCTTGGGCCGGAGGGATGAAAAACTGTTTTTT. Residues: CASSLGRRDEKLFF.